Here is one T cell receptor (beta chain) with its context. This clonotype showed up just a few times. Its target antigen remains unknown. Base-call qualities are not available, and no considerably larger clone is one nucleotide away. The source of the sample is a study of response to subunit inactivated influenza vaccine (dated by TCRdb to the late 2010s). Study-wide context: Deep quantitative profiling of the T cell receptor repertoire was used in the study to follow responses to a trivalent subunit inactivated influenza vaccine. General conclusions and limits of the study: It was suggested by the authors that each seasonal influenza vaccination may recruit only a limited number of new T cells.

The protocol used for the library was RT-PCR. Sequencing was carried out with an Illumina HiSeq 2500. The public reads were reanalyzed by TCRdb: fastp trimming at Q25, MiXCR alignment, in-frame beta chains only. Every distinct CDR3 protein forms one entry, paired with its most common genes and DNA. The sample table lists 530,000 or so distinct CDR3 sequences, approximately 12% of them with a count of one. The leading ten clones occupy roughly a tenth of the sample. The source was PBMCs from blood, collected on the day of vaccination. The sequence derives from a man between 45 and 60 years old who received an inactivated influenza vaccine. Donor details come from another sample of the same person, matched by shared clones.

The nucleotides are TGTGCCAGCAGATGGAGCGGGGGGGGAGATACGCAGTATTTT. This sequence encodes CASRWSGGGDTQYF. The V and J genes are TRBV12-3 or TRBV12-4 and TRBJ2-3, with 10 bases aligning to TRBD2. V is trimmed back by 6 bases and J by 5 bases, and the junction contains 5 bases that no gene match accounts for. The CDR3, from cysteine to phenylalanine, totals 14 residues. Only the CDR3 portion is preserved as DNA: 42 bases, with reading frame beginning at the first base.